The 23 T cell receptor beta chains reported below all come from one sample, sequenced in a study of memory CD4+ T cells and cytomegalovirus serostatus. The sort gate was single viable CD3+CD4+CD8-CD45RO+ cells for memory CD4+ T cells. The data were produced by immunoSEQ multiplex PCR, yet TCRdb's version contains in-frame clones alone and is incomplete. This sample has over 60,000 clones; around 77% occur once, and the top ten carry 0.88%. Sequenced input: memory CD4+ T cells from blood. The source is an adult in good health and CMV-seronegative.

For the CDR3, the DNA is TGTGCCAGCAGCCTCCTTCGAGGACTACAAGAGACCCAGTACTTC. Amino acid sequence: CASSLLRGLQETQYF. The V and J genes are TRBV11-1 and TRBJ2-5, with D tentatively TRBD2 (6 bases). Germline V gives CDR1 SGHAT, CDR2 FQDESV (reference sequence). CDR3 length: 15 amino acids. Deletions cut 5 bases from V and 2 bases from J, with 15 bases between.

The chain uses TRBV9 and TRBJ2-1; 7 nucleotides align to TRBD2. V shed 2 bases, J shed 2 bases, and the junction held 4 bases outside the gene matches. The germline CDR1 and CDR2 sequences are SGDLS and YYNGEE. The CDR3 runs to 15 residues. In nucleotides, the CDR3 is TGTGCCAGCAGCGTTGGACTAGGCACCTACAATGAGCAGTTCTTC. Translated, it gives CASSVGLGTYNEQFF.

The gene calls are TRBV7-6 and TRBJ2-7; a possible D gene is TRBD2 (6 bases). Germline CDR1 SGHVS, CDR2 FNYEAQ. This CDR3 is built from 17 residues. V was pared by 2 bases and J by 5 bases, with 22 bases between. This chain's CDR3 is CASSLSVISGPFNEQYF. The CDR3 coding sequence is TGTGCCAGCAGCTTAAGCGTTATTAGCGGCCCATTCAACGAGCAGTACTTC. Combining the CDR3 with reference TRBV7-6 and TRBJ2-7 gives the whole variable domain GAGVSQSPRYKVTKRGQDVALRCDPISGHVSLYWYRQALGQGPEFLTYFNYEAQQDKSGLPNDRFSAERPEGSISTLTIQRTEQRDSAMYRCASSLSVISGPFNEQYFGPGTRLTVT.

This clone appeared a few times. The chain uses TRBV9 and TRBJ2-1; 9 nucleotides match TRBD2. Germline CDR1 SGDLS, CDR2 YYNGEE. J gave up 0 bases and V 0 bases, and 16 bases lay outside the gene matches. This CDR3 is built from 21 residues. The CDR3 region is CASSVDPYAGGFLSSYNEQFF. The CDR3 DNA reads TGTGCCAGCAGCGTAGATCCCTACGCGGGGGGGTTCCTGAGCTCCTACAATGAGCAGTTCTTC.

The chain links TRBV19 to TRBJ2-7; D remains ambiguous. The V end was cut by 4 bases, the J end by 0 bases, with 16 bases between. Germline assignment: CDR1 LNHDA and CDR2 SQIVND (reference sequence). The CDR3 sequence is 16 residues long. Here the CDR3 DNA reads TGTGCCAGTAGTACAAGAGGCCAGGATCTCTCCTACGAGCAGTACTTC. This gives the protein CASSTRGQDLSYEQYF. The full variable domain, its missing parts supplied by reference TRBV19 and TRBJ2-7, is DGGITQSPKYLFRKEGQNVTLSCEQNLNHDAMYWYRQDPGQGLRLIYYSQIVNDFQKGDIAEGYSVSREKKESFPLTVTSAQKNPTAFYLCASSTRGQDLSYEQYFGPGTRLTVT.

The chain couples TRBV28 to TRBJ2-4, with D unresolved. The germline V gene encodes CDR1 MDHEN and CDR2 SYDVKM. Trimming took off 2 bases at V and 2 bases at J, with 1 base between the two ends. The CDR3 spans 12 residues. For the CDR3, the DNA is TGTGCCAGCAGTTTAACCAAAAACATTCAGTACTTC. As protein: CASSLTKNIQYF. The whole variable domain, filled in from reference TRBV28 and TRBJ2-4, reads DVKVTQSSRYLVKRTGEKVFLECVQDMDHENMFWYRQDPGLGLRLIYFSYDVKMKEKGDIPEGYSVSREKKERFSLILESASTNQTSMYLCASSLTKNIQYFGAGTRLSVL.

The J gene is TRBJ1-4, the V gene TRBV9; no definite D call. The ends were cut back, 0 bases at V and 4 bases at J, with 10 bases in the middle. Germline V gives CDR1 SGDLS, CDR2 YYNGEE. This CDR3 comprises 15 residues. The CDR3 reads CASSVAGNGNEKLFF. The DNA for the CDR3 is TGTGCCAGCAGCGTAGCTGGGAATGGTAATGAAAAACTGTTTTTT.

The chain joins TRBV14 to TRBJ2-3; 8 bases line up with TRBD2. Germline-derived CDR1 and CDR2 are SGHDN and FVKESK. V lost 4 bases, J lost 5 bases, and 8 bases stayed unmatched. This CDR3 has 15 residues. The CDR3 DNA follows: TGTGCCAGCAGCCGTTCGGGGGGGCAGGTAGATACGCAGTATTTT. This translates into CASSRSGGQVDTQYF.

This rearrangement joins TRBV9 to TRBJ2-6, with 7 bases matching TRBD1. V shed 4 bases and J 0 bases; nucleotides not matched to a gene: 4. There are 16 residues in the CDR3. Germline V gene lookup returns CDR1 SGDLS and CDR2 YYNGEE. CDR3 nucleotide sequence: TGTGCCAGCAGCTCGGACAGGAGCTCTGGGGCCAACGTCCTGACTTTC. Its translation is CASSSDRSSGANVLTF.

This chain uses TRBV6-1 with TRBJ2-5; D tentatively fits TRBD1 or TRBD2 (5 bases each). Between the trimmed V and J ends, which lost 2 bases and 2 bases, there was a span of 18 bases. Germline values: CDR1 MNHNS, CDR2 SASEGT. This CDR3 spans 17 amino acids. For the CDR3, the DNA is TGTGCCAGCAGTGAACCATCGAACGTGGGGGATCAAGAGACCCAGTACTTC. Protein sequence: CASSEPSNVGDQETQYF.

The V and J genes are TRBV6-5 and TRBJ1-1, with TRBD1 identical over 7 bases. The junction had 4 bases not matched to a gene; V was cut back by 5 bases and J by 7 bases. The CDR3 contains 12 residues. Germline V CDR1 and CDR2: MNHEY, SVGAGI. CDR3 sequence (DNA): TGTGCCAGCAGTAAACAGGGGTTTGAAGCTTTCTTT. The encoded protein is CASSKQGFEAFF.

This chain connects TRBV15 to TRBJ1-2; no clear D gene. Germline loops: CDR1 LNHNV, CDR2 YYDKDF (reference sequence). The CDR3 runs to 12 residues. The V gene lost 0 bases and the J gene lost 10 bases, with 9 bases spanning the gap. The CDR3 protein is CATSRDQQTYTF. CDR3 nucleotide sequence: TGTGCCACCAGCAGAGATCAGCAGACCTACACCTTC. The full variable domain, rest sourced from reference TRBV15 and TRBJ1-2, is DAMVIQNPRYQVTQFGKPVTLSCSQTLNHNVMYWYQQKSSQAPKLLFHYYDKDFNNEADTPDNFQSRRPNTSFCFLDIRSPGLGDTAMYLCATSRDQQTYTFGSGTRLTVV.

J is TRBJ1-1 and V is TRBV11-3, with TRBD1 as a possible D gene (5 bases). The CDR3 totals 14 residues. Germline CDR1 and CDR2: SGHNT and YENEEA. V lost 0 bases to trimming and J lost 4 bases, with 9 bases between them. The CDR3 sequence: CASSLDGTGTEAFF. The CDR3 nucleotides are TGTGCCAGCAGCTTAGATGGGACGGGCACTGAAGCTTTCTTT.

CDR3 residues: CASSESTGVGAFF. CDR3 sequence (DNA): TGCGCCAGCAGTGAGAGTACGGGGGTAGGAGCTTTCTTT. The V gene is TRBV10-1, the J gene TRBJ1-1; maybe TRBD1 (5 bases). With 2 bases removed from V and 10 bases from J, the gap between germline ends came to 14 bases. CDR1 is WNHNN, CDR2 SYGVQD, per germline (reference sequence). This CDR3 spans 13 amino acids.

The V and J genes are TRBV27 and TRBJ1-5; D is undetermined. V lost 4 bases and J 2 bases, leaving 15 bases between the germline ends. Germline CDR1 and CDR2: MNHEY and SMNVEV (reference sequence). The CDR3 spans 16 residues. CDR3 sequence reads: CASSSVQVNGNQPQHF. CDR3 bases: TGTGCCAGCAGTTCCGTTCAAGTAAACGGCAATCAGCCCCAGCATTTT.

The chain has TRBV5-1 and TRBJ2-5, with a possible D match to TRBD2 (6 bases). Trimming shortened V by 7 bases and J by 2 bases, and 15 bases separated the two germline ends. The CDR3 loop spans 14 amino acids. Looked up from germline, CDR1 is SGHRS and CDR2 is YFSETQ. For the CDR3, the DNA is TGCGCCAGCCAAGCCCTCGGGGGTCAAGAGACCCAGTACTTC. It yields the protein CASQALGGQETQYF.

This chain joins TRBV7-2 and TRBJ2-2; 15 bases are shared with TRBD2. Trimming removed 5 bases from V and 5 bases from J; junction bases left unmatched: 9. This CDR3 contains 18 residues. Germline V lookup: CDR1 SGHTA, CDR2 FQGNSA. CDR3 DNA: TGTGCCAGCAGCCCCCCGGGACTAGCGGGAGGTCGGACCGGGGAGCTGTTTTTT. Translated: CASSPPGLAGGRTGELFF.

The chain combines TRBV11-2 with TRBJ1-2; 10 positions agree with TRBD1. CDR3 length equals 15 residues. Per germline, CDR1 SGHAT and CDR2 FQNNGV. The J segment lost 2 bases and the V segment lost 5 bases, leaving 5 bases of the junction unmatched. DNA for the CDR3: TGTGCCAGCAGCACAGACAGGGGGCGAAACTATGGCTACACCTTC. Its protein is CASSTDRGRNYGYTF.

In its sample, this clone was seen once. CDR3: CASTPGEGVPGGMSEQYF. Written as DNA, the CDR3 is TGTGCCAGCACCCCCGGAGAAGGGGTCCCTGGGGGTATGAGCGAGCAGTACTTC. The V call is TRBV25-1, the J call TRBJ2-7; either TRBD1 or TRBD2 may supply D (5 bases each). Trimming cost V 7 bases and J 6 bases, with 31 bases left between them. Germline values: CDR1 MGHDK, CDR2 SYGVNS. CDR3 size: 18 residues.

The chain combines TRBV7-9 with TRBJ2-5; 9 nucleotides line up with TRBD2. The junction had 5 bases not matched to a gene; V was cut back by 1 base and J by 5 bases. CDR1 and CDR2 from the germline V gene are SEHNR and FQNEAQ (reference sequence). The CDR3 consists of 15 residues. The CDR3 sequence: CASSLVLAGNETQYF. In DNA, the CDR3 is TGTGCCAGCAGCTTAGTCCTAGCGGGGAATGAGACCCAGTACTTC.

J is TRBJ1-1 and V is TRBV11-2; 7 nucleotides line up with TRBD1. Germline V gene data show CDR1 as SGHAT and CDR2 as FQNNGV. The CDR3 extends over 15 amino acids. V was clipped by 5 bases and J by 5 bases; unmatched bases: 11. In DNA form, the CDR3 reads TGTGCCAGCAGCCCCCCGACAGGGTCCAGTACTGAAGCTTTCTTT. Its protein is CASSPPTGSSTEAFF. Variable domain in full (rest from reference TRBV11-2 and TRBJ1-1): EAGVAQSPRYKIIEKRQSVAFWCNPISGHATLYWYQQILGQGPKLLIQFQNNGVVDDSQLPKDRFSAERLKGVDSTLKIQPAKLEDSAVYLCASSPPTGSSTEAFFGQGTRLTVV.

The V call is TRBV2, the J call TRBJ2-1, with D unclear. The CDR3 spans 14 residues. V was trimmed by 1 base and J by 3 bases, leaving 7 bases between them. Germline-derived CDR1 and CDR2 are SNHLY and FYNNEI. The CDR3 DNA is TGTGCCAGCAGTGAAGGGCAGGTCTACAATGAGCAGTTCTTC. It codes for CASSEGQVYNEQFF.

This clone was counted between two and nine times. The genes are TRBV18 and TRBJ2-2, with a weak D call TRBD1 (6 bases). V was cut by 5 bases and J by 7 bases, with 17 bases left in between. The CDR3 runs to 15 residues. Looked up from germline, CDR1 is KGHSH and CDR2 is LQKENI. Here the CDR3 DNA reads TGTGCCAGCTCAAGGGACAAGTCTGGAATCGGGGAGCTGTTTTTT. Its protein is CASSRDKSGIGELFF.